Given below is one T cell receptor (beta chain) in context. Germline V gene data show CDR1 as SGDLS and CDR2 as YYNGEE. V lost 1 base, J lost 5 bases, and 10 bases lay in between. The CDR3 is 14 residues long. The data originate from a study of cytomegalovirus exposure and HLA in healthy donors. Both 60 Vbeta primers and 13 Jbeta primers went into the PCR. TCRdb's table, derived via immunoSEQ multiplex PCR, lists solely in-frame clones and lacks some. Of around 220,000 clones listed, 75% to 85% were seen once; the top ten hold around 1.4%. J is TRBJ1-5 and V is TRBV9, with D possibly matching TRBD1 (5 bases). The TCR comes from a girl between 5 and 17 years old in good health and CMV-seronegative. Sequences were obtained from PBMCs. For the CDR3, the DNA is TGTGCCAGCAGCGTAAGCCAGGGCGATCAGCCCCAGCATTTT. This encodes CASSVSQGDQPQHF.